The 20 T cell receptor beta chains reported below all come from one sample, sequenced in a study of blood T cell repertoires in COVID-19. TCRdb keeps only in-frame clones here, not all; method: immunoSEQ multiplex PCR. In the table there are about 170,000 clones, around four fifths of which are singletons. What was sequenced was peripheral blood. These receptors were taken from a woman aged 70 to 79 who had recovered from COVID-19.

This chain links TRBV24-1 with TRBJ2-1; the match to TRBD1 covers 7 bases. This CDR3 has 14 residues. Germline CDR1 is KGHDR and CDR2 is SFDVKD. Trimming removed 9 bases from V and 8 bases from J; junction bases left unmatched: 12. The chain's CDR3 is CATGSTGSGDEQFF. The CDR3 DNA is TGTGCCACCGGGTCGACAGGGTCTGGGGATGAGCAGTTCTTC.

The chain couples TRBV3-1 (or the pseudogene TRBV3-2) to TRBJ1-2; TRBD1 is a possible D gene (5 bases). Germline V lookup: CDR1 LGHDT, CDR2 YNNKEL (reference sequence). The CDR3 has 17 amino acids. Trimming pared 1 base from V and 6 bases from J, leaving 21 bases between. For the CDR3, the DNA is TGTGCCAGCAGCCAAGGGGTGGGTTACAGGTCTGGCGATGGCTACACCTTC. The encoded protein is CASSQGVGYRSGDGYTF.

V gene TRBV7-6 combines with J gene TRBJ2-2; possible D gene TRBD2, 6 bases. V was trimmed by 7 bases and J by 4 bases, leaving 16 bases between them. This CDR3 is built from 15 residues. The V gene's germline CDR1 is SGHVS and CDR2 FNYEAQ. CDR3 nucleotide sequence: TGTGCCAGCACCAAGGAGGGCCTGGGCACCGGGGAGCTGTTTTTT. Amino acids: CASTKEGLGTGELFF.

This sequence joins TRBV10-3 and TRBJ2-7, with 7 nucleotides matching TRBD2. V lost 2 bases to trimming and J lost 0 bases; unmatched junction nucleotides: 4. This CDR3 is built from 15 residues. The germline V gene has CDR1 ENHRY and CDR2 SYGVKD. CDR3: CAISEGGGGSYEQYF. CDR3 nucleotide sequence: TGTGCCATCAGTGAGGGGGGGGGAGGCTCCTACGAGCAGTACTTC.

The rearrangement links TRBV5-1 to TRBJ2-3; TRBD2 matches 7 bases. The CDR3 has 15 residues. V was pared by 3 bases and J by 6 bases, with 10 bases of the junction left unmatched. CDR1 SGHRS and CDR2 YFSETQ come from the germline V gene. CDR3 residues: CASSSVAGAGDTQYF. The CDR3 DNA sequence: TGCGCCAGCAGCTCCGTGGCGGGAGCGGGGGATACGCAGTATTTT.

There are many counts of this clone. This chain connects TRBV5-4 to TRBJ2-1; 7 bases match TRBD1. V was clipped by 4 bases and J by 8 bases; unmatched bases: 6. Germline-derived CDR1 and CDR2 are SGHNT and YYREEE (reference sequence). The CDR3 extends over 13 amino acids. This CDR3 is CASSHNRGDEQFF. CDR3 in DNA: TGTGCCAGCAGCCACAACAGGGGCGATGAGCAGTTCTTC.

The chain has TRBV27 and TRBJ1-2, with 7 bases aligning to TRBD1. Germline trimming cut 5 bases from V and 8 bases from J; bases unmatched to any gene: 14. CDR3 length: 15 residues. CDR1 and CDR2 (germline): MNHEY, SMNVEV (reference sequence). The CDR3 loop reads CASSPRQGKTGGYTF. The CDR3 region has the DNA TGTGCCAGCAGTCCCCGACAGGGAAAAACGGGAGGCTACACCTTC.

The chain has TRBV5-1 and TRBJ2-3; D is unclear. There are 12 residues in the CDR3. Germline CDR1 and CDR2: SGHRS and YFSETQ. V was cut by 2 bases and J by 7 bases, with 8 bases left in between. The CDR3 is CASSFGQNTQYF. The CDR3 nucleotides are TGCGCCAGCAGCTTTGGCCAAAATACGCAGTATTTT.

J is TRBJ2-7 and V is TRBV9, with D maybe TRBD2 (6 bases). The CDR3 has 14 residues. The germline V and J ends were trimmed by 4 bases and 2 bases, with 13 bases remaining between them. Germline-derived CDR1 and CDR2 are SGDLS and YYNGEE. In nucleotides, the CDR3 is TGTGCCAGCAGCCTCTCGGCGGGACCCTACGAGCAGTACTTC. It specifies CASSLSAGPYEQYF. Full variable domain (outside the CDR3, taken from reference TRBV9 and TRBJ2-7): DSGVTQTPKHLITATGQRVTLRCSPRSGDLSVYWYQQSLDQGLQFLIQYYNGEERAKGNILERFSAQQFPDLHSELNLSSLELGDSALYFCASSLSAGPYEQYFGPGTRLTVT.

This clone was counted once. This rearrangement joins TRBV29-1 to TRBJ1-1, with D possibly TRBD1 on 5 matching bases. The V end lost 7 bases, the J end lost 1 base, and 7 bases lay between the germline ends. The CDR3 spans 11 residues. The germline gives CDR1 SQVTM, CDR2 ANQGSEA. CDR3 bases: TGCAGCGGGGGCCGGAACACTGAAGCTTTCTTT. This codes for CSGGRNTEAFF.

The chain has TRBV2 and TRBJ1-5, with a weak D call TRBD1 (5 bases). Germline-derived CDR1 and CDR2 are SNHLY and FYNNEI. The CDR3 is made up of 13 amino acids. The V end lost 3 bases, the J end lost 9 bases, and 12 bases lay between the germline ends. CDR3 sequence reads: CASSDGGGGPQHF. Here the CDR3 DNA reads TGTGCCAGCAGTGATGGTGGGGGAGGGCCCCAGCATTTT.

The chain has TRBV5-1 and TRBJ2-1; 8 bases align to TRBD1. The junction had 6 bases not matched to a gene; V was cut back by 3 bases and J by 7 bases. This CDR3 has 14 amino acids. CDR1 and CDR2 (germline): SGHRS, YFSETQ. The CDR3, as DNA: TGCGCCAGCAGCTCCCAGGGGGCTGGGAATGAGCAGTTCTTC. Its protein product is CASSSQGAGNEQFF. The full variable domain, rest sourced from reference TRBV5-1 and TRBJ2-1, is KAGVTQTPRYLIKTRGQQVTLSCSPISGHRSVSWYQQTPGQGLQFLFEYFSETQRNKGNFPGRFSGRQFSNSRSEMNVSTLELGDSALYLCASSSQGAGNEQFFGPGTRLTVL.

V is TRBV19 and J is TRBJ1-1, with 7 bases aligning to TRBD1. The V gene's germline CDR1 is LNHDA and CDR2 SQIVND (reference sequence). Trimming at V came to 5 bases and at J to 2 bases, leaving 5 bases not matched to a gene. The CDR3 length is 14 residues. CDR3: CASSLRQGNTEAFF. The CDR3 nucleotides read TGTGCCAGTAGTTTAAGACAGGGAAACACTGAAGCTTTCTTT.

The J gene is TRBJ2-1, the V gene TRBV11-1, with D uncertain. Germline V CDR1 and CDR2: SGHAT, FQDESV (reference sequence). Deletions cut 4 bases from V and 9 bases from J, with 13 bases between. This CDR3 spans 13 amino acids. CDR3: CASSYLARGEQFF. The CDR3 DNA reads TGTGCCAGCAGCTACCTGGCAAGAGGTGAGCAGTTCTTC.

This clone was observed a handful of times. The chain combines TRBV2 with TRBJ1-2, with D perhaps TRBD1 (5 bases). The CDR3 has 13 residues. Germline V gives CDR1 SNHLY, CDR2 FYNNEI. Trimming took 7 bases from V and 5 from J, leaving 14 bases between them. The CDR3 nucleotides read TGTGCCAGCACGGGGGGGTCTTGGTATGGCTACACCTTC. Its protein is CASTGGSWYGYTF.

This chain connects TRBV5-5 to TRBJ1-5; D remains unclear. Between the trimmed V and J ends, which lost 2 bases and 6 bases, there was a span of 18 bases. From germline, CDR1 is SGHKS and CDR2 YYEKEE (reference sequence). The CDR3 spans 16 residues. CDR3: CASSLAPLSPGQPQHF. The CDR3 DNA reads as TGTGCCAGCAGCTTAGCCCCTCTCTCCCCAGGTCAGCCCCAGCATTTT. Full variable domain (rest looked up from reference TRBV5-5 and TRBJ1-5): DAGVTQSPTHLIKTRGQQVTLRCSPISGHKSVSWYQQVLGQGPQFIFQYYEKEERGRGNFPDRFSARQFPNYSSELNVNALLLGDSALYLCASSLAPLSPGQPQHFGDGTRLSIL.

The chain carries TRBV7-9 and TRBJ1-1; TRBD1 agrees at 11 bases. J was trimmed by 1 base and V by 5 bases; bases with no gene match: 9. The CDR3 is 17 amino acids. Germline-derived CDR1 and CDR2 are SEHNR and FQNEAQ (reference sequence). The CDR3, as DNA: TGTGCCAGCAGCCCAGGACAGGGGGCCTCCTCGAACACTGAAGCTTTCTTT. This sequence encodes CASSPGQGASSNTEAFF.

This chain links TRBV7-2 with TRBJ2-2, with TRBD2 as a possible D gene (5 bases). Germline V gives CDR1 SGHTA, CDR2 FQGNSA. The CDR3 length is 14 residues. V lost 2 bases to trimming and J lost 7 bases, with 11 bases between them. The CDR3 protein is CASSLKRSGGELFF. The CDR3 nucleotides are TGTGCCAGCAGCTTAAAGCGGTCGGGCGGGGAGCTGTTTTTT.

V usage is TRBV6-6 and J usage is TRBJ2-7; 13 bases are a match to TRBD2. The CDR3 is 16 residues long. The J segment lost 4 bases and the V segment lost 5 bases, leaving 8 bases of the junction unmatched. Germline CDR1 is MNHNY and CDR2 is SVGAGI (reference sequence). CDR3 coding DNA: TGTGCCAGCAGTCAGCGACCGGGACTAGCGGGATACGAGCAGTACTTC. As protein: CASSQRPGLAGYEQYF.

This clone has just a few counts. The chain carries TRBV2 and TRBJ2-7; possible D gene TRBD1, 6 bases. In germline, CDR1 is SNHLY, CDR2 FYNNEI. There are 12 residues in the CDR3. With 10 bases removed from V and 6 bases from J, the gap between germline ends came to 16 bases. The chain's CDR3 is CATCLVGGEQYF. Written as DNA, the CDR3 is TGTGCCACCTGTCTCGTAGGGGGCGAGCAGTACTTC.